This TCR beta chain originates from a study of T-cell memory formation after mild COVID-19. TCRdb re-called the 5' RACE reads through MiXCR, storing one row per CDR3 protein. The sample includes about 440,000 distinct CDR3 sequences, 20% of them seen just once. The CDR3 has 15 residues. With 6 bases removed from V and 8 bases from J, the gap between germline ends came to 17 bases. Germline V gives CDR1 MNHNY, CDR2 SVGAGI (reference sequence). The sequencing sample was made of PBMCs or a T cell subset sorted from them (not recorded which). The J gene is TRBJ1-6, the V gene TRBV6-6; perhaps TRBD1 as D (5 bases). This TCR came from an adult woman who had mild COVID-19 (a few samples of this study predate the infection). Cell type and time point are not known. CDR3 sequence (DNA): TGTGCCAGCAGGGAACCGGGACTGGGGGATTCACCCCTCCACTTT. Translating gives CASREPGLGDSPLHF.